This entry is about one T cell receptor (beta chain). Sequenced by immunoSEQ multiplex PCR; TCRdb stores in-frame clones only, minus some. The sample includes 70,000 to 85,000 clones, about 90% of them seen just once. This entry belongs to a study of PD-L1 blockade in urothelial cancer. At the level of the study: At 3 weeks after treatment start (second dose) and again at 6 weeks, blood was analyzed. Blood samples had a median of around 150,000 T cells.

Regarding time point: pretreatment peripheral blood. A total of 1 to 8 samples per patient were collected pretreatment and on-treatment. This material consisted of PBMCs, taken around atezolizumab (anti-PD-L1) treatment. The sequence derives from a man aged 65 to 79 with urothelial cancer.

CDR3 nucleotide sequence: TGTGCCAGCAGCTTTGACAGGGAGAACAAAAACATTCAGTACTTC. Its translation is CASSFDRENKNIQYF. This chain connects TRBV7-9 to TRBJ2-4, with TRBD1 identical over 7 bases. The CDR3 contains 15 residues. Germline V gene sequence: CDR1 SEHNR, CDR2 FQNEAQ (reference sequence). Losses at the gene ends were 3 bases for V and 3 bases for J; bases not matched to a gene: 5.